This entry concerns a single TCR beta chain. Its antigen remains unidentified. CDR3 length: 13 residues. V was clipped by 7 bases and J by 13 bases; unmatched bases: 7. This record comes from a study of T cell responses to AZD1222 COVID-19 vaccine. Overall study findings and caveats: Spike-specific TCR breadth and depth grew following two AZD1222 doses.

Method: immunoSEQ multiplex PCR; TCRdb's copy keeps in-frame clones and lacks some. The repertoire includes approximately 100,000 clones, around 90% of them detected once, and roughly 1.3% sits in the top ten. The chain carries TRBV12-3 or TRBV12-4 and TRBJ2-5; 15 positions match TRBD2. Specimen: peripheral blood, collected on day 0 of AZD1222 vaccination. This clonotype was sampled from an adult in good health. The CDR3 region is CASTGTSGGPPYF. The CDR3 DNA sequence: TGTGCCAGCACCGGGACTAGCGGGGGGCCTCCGTACTTC.